Detailed here is one T cell receptor (beta chain). The data were taken from a study of T cell changes during pregnancy in multiple sclerosis. Assay: immunoSEQ multiplex PCR; the TCRdb copy retains only in-frame clones and omits some. The table has approximately 110,000 clones, just over 90% seen once. The germline V and J ends were trimmed by 6 bases and 2 bases, with 10 bases remaining between them. The CDR3 spans 13 residues. Germline assignment: CDR1 MNHNS and CDR2 SASEGT. The specimen comprised peripheral blood, sampled after pregnancy. The rearrangement links TRBV6-1 to TRBJ1-1, with no clear D. This TCR derives from a female donor with multiple sclerosis, enrolled in a pregnancy study. The CDR3 DNA follows: TGTGCCAGCAGAGCGGCCGCAAACACTGAAGCTTTCTTT. Its translation is CASRAAANTEAFF.